These 9 T cell receptor beta chains originate from one sample sequenced in a study of control samples from healthy donors and cancer patients. TCRdb's table, derived via immunoSEQ multiplex PCR, lists solely in-frame clones and lacks some. This table has some 100,000 clones, around 89% appearing once. The specimen was blood. The receptors come from a man aged 30 to 45 in good health.

The rearrangement joins TRBV19 to TRBJ2-2, with unresolved D. CDR1 and CDR2 from the germline V gene are LNHDA and SQIVND (reference sequence). This CDR3 is 14 amino acids long. The V end was cut by 4 bases, the J end by 1 base, with 7 bases between. DNA for the CDR3: TGTGCCAGTAGTAAATCGATGAACACCGGGGAGCTGTTTTTT. It is translated as CASSKSMNTGELFF.

The rearrangement joins TRBV7-8 to TRBJ2-5; tentatively, D is TRBD2 (5 bases). This CDR3 region has 11 residues. CDR1 is SGHVS and CDR2 is FQNEAQ in the germline V gene. Trimming removed 6 bases from V and 7 bases from J, with 9 bases in between. The CDR3 reads CASSRRGTQYF. In DNA, the CDR3 is TGTGCCAGCAGTCGACGGGGGACCCAGTACTTC.

This clone was observed a single time. The rearrangement uses TRBV7-2 and TRBJ2-1, with TRBD2 matching 7 bases. J was trimmed by 9 bases and V by 3 bases; bases with no gene match: 20. The CDR3 runs to 18 residues. The germline CDR1 and CDR2 sequences are SGHTA and FQGNSA. For the CDR3, the DNA is TGTGCCAGCAGCTTCCAACTTGGTGGGAGGGCCTTTAACAGTGAGCAGTTCTTC. It encodes CASSFQLGGRAFNSEQFF.

The chain has TRBV18 and TRBJ1-2; D might be TRBD1 (6 bases). V lost 3 bases and J lost 8, with 16 bases in between. The CDR3 loop spans 14 amino acids. Germline lookup yields CDR1 KGHSH and CDR2 LQKENI. CDR3 sequence reads: CASSPRTEPAGYTF. The DNA for the CDR3 is TGTGCCAGCTCACCGCGGACAGAACCGGCCGGCTACACCTTC. Full variable domain (outside the CDR3, taken from reference TRBV18 and TRBJ1-2): NAGVMQNPRHLVRRRGQEARLRCSPMKGHSHVYWYRQLPEEGLKFMVYLQKENIIDESGMPKERFSAEFPKEGPSILRIQQVVRGDSAAYFCASSPRTEPAGYTFGSGTRLTVV.

The rearrangement joins TRBV6-2 or TRBV6-3 to TRBJ2-1; 8 bases are shared with TRBD2. The CDR3 is 15 amino acids. V lost 4 bases, J lost 2 bases, and 4 bases stayed unmatched. Germline CDR1 reads MNHEY; CDR2 reads SVGEGT. CDR3 nucleotide sequence: TGTGCCAGCAGTTTGTGGCGGGGGGCCTACAATGAGCAGTTCTTC. Translated, it gives CASSLWRGAYNEQFF.

V usage is TRBV7-8 and J usage is TRBJ2-1; D not resolved. V was clipped by 0 bases and J by 8 bases, with 17 bases between them. In germline, CDR1 is SGHVS, CDR2 FQNEAQ. The CDR3 consists of 16 residues. This CDR3 reads CASSLAQVQEADEQFF. The CDR3 bases are TGTGCCAGCAGCTTAGCGCAGGTCCAAGAGGCGGATGAGCAGTTCTTC.

The chain carries TRBV6-5 and TRBJ1-1, with D possibly TRBD1 on 6 matching bases. CDR3 length equals 15 residues. CDR1 and CDR2 from the germline V gene are MNHEY and SVGAGI. V was pared by 8 bases and J by 1 base, with 17 bases between. The CDR3 protein is CASDRSGGRNTEAFF. CDR3 nucleotide sequence: TGTGCCAGCGACAGGAGCGGAGGAAGGAACACTGAAGCTTTCTTT.

The V call is TRBV6-5, the J call TRBJ1-5; no clear D gene. Trimming stripped 2 bases from V and 0 bases from J, with 8 bases between. The germline CDR1 and CDR2 sequences are MNHEY and SVGAGI. CDR3 length: 15 amino acids. The CDR3 bases are TGTGCCAGCAGTTACGGGAAAAATAGCAATCAGCCCCAGCATTTT. Residues: CASSYGKNSNQPQHF.

This chain joins TRBV11-2 and TRBJ2-2; 10 nucleotides line up with TRBD1. The CDR3 totals 15 residues. V trimming: 5 bases; J trimming: 5 bases; junction bases outside the gene matches: 5. Per germline, CDR1 SGHAT and CDR2 FQNNGV. The chain's CDR3 is CASSPRDRGTGELFF. Written as DNA, the CDR3 is TGTGCCAGCAGCCCGAGGGACAGGGGTACCGGGGAGCTGTTTTTT.